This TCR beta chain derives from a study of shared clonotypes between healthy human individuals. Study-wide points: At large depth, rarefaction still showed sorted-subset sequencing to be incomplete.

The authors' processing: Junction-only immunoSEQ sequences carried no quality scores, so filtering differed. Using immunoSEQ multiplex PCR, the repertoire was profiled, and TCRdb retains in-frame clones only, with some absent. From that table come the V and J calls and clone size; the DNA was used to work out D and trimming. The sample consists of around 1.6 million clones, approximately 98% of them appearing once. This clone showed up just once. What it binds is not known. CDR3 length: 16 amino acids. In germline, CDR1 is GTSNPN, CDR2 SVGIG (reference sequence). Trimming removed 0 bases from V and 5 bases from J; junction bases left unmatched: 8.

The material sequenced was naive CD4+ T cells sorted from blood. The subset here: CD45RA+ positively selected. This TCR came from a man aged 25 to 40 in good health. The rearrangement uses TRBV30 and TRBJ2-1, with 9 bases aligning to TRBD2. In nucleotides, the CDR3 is TGTGCCTGGAGTGTTAGGGGCGGGAGGGCAAACAATGAGCAGTTCTTC. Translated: CAWSVRGGRANNEQFF.